These 5 T cell receptor beta chains originate from one sample sequenced in a study of identical twins. TCRdb reprocessed the 5' RACE reads via MiXCR and lists one record per CDR3 protein. The sample lists around 680,000 distinct CDR3 sequences, 8.6% occurring once. These records were also assigned to another study, of yellow fever vaccine responses in identical twins.

Input material: PBMCs. Every receptor here comes from a woman aged 18-30 years in good health.

To note about this clonotype: Just one base apart from a much larger clone, this may be a read error. V and J are TRBV5-1 and TRBJ2-3; TRBD1 or TRBD2 may be the D gene (5 bases each). This CDR3 comprises 15 residues. CDR1 SGHRS and CDR2 YFSETQ come from the germline V gene. Here the CDR3 DNA reads TGCGCCATCAGCTCCCGCGTGGGGACCACAGATACGCAGTATTTT. Its protein is CAISSRVGTTDTQYF.

This rearrangement joins TRBV27 to TRBJ2-7; perhaps TRBD2 as D (5 bases). From germline, CDR1 is MNHEY and CDR2 SMNVEV (reference sequence). Trimming cost V 2 bases and J 6 bases, with 14 bases left between them. This CDR3 contains 14 residues. CDR3 nucleotides: TGTGCCAGCAGTTTAGTCCGGGGTTTCGGCGAGCAGTACTTC. Residues: CASSLVRGFGEQYF.

The J gene is TRBJ2-1, the V gene TRBV5-1, with D perhaps matching TRBD1 or TRBD2 (6 bases each). This CDR3 has 16 amino acids. Looked up from germline, CDR1 is SGHRS and CDR2 is YFSETQ. V lost 4 bases and J 5 bases, leaving 19 bases between the germline ends. This CDR3 reads CASSEYRGTGDNEQFF. CDR3 bases: TGCGCCAGCAGCGAGTATAGGGGGACGGGAGACAATGAGCAGTTCTTC. Full variable domain (rest looked up from reference TRBV5-1 and TRBJ2-1): KAGVTQTPRYLIKTRGQQVTLSCSPISGHRSVSWYQQTPGQGLQFLFEYFSETQRNKGNFPGRFSGRQFSNSRSEMNVSTLELGDSALYLCASSEYRGTGDNEQFFGPGTRLTVL.

The genes are TRBV6-2 or TRBV6-3 and TRBJ1-2, with D unresolved. The CDR3 has 15 amino acids. V was trimmed by 7 bases and J by 0 bases, leaving 15 bases between them. The germline V gene encodes CDR1 MNHEY and CDR2 SVGEGT. In nucleotides, the CDR3 is TGTGCCAGCACCCACTGGGGAAGAGCTAACTATGGCTACACCTTC. It specifies CASTHWGRANYGYTF.

V is TRBV7-9 and J is TRBJ2-7, with 7 positions matching TRBD2. This CDR3 has 15 residues. Germline CDR1 is SEHNR and CDR2 is FQNEAQ (reference sequence). After removal of 5 bases from V and 2 bases from J, the junction contained 9 bases not matched to a gene. The CDR3 loop reads CASSPRLADAYEQYF. CDR3 sequence (DNA): TGTGCCAGCAGCCCGAGACTAGCTGATGCCTACGAGCAGTACTTC.